This T cell receptor beta chain was profiled in a study of shared clonotypes between healthy human individuals. As concerns this clone: The antigen remains unidentified.

At the deep level, the assay was run. Only in-frame clones appear in the TCRdb table, and some are missing; sequencing was by immunoSEQ multiplex PCR. The sample contains around 1.6 million clones, 95% to 99% of which appear only once. The CDR3 sequence is 11 residues long. The V gene's germline CDR1 is DFQATT and CDR2 SNEGSKA (reference sequence). V lost 3 bases and J 9 bases, leaving 12 bases between the germline ends. Study-wide results and caveats: The study generally estimated greater richness for naive than memory subsets.

The sample taken for sequencing was naive CD4+ T cells sorted from blood. The subset denotes: CD45RA+ positively selected. The sequence was obtained from a man between 25 and 39 years old in good health. V is TRBV20-1 and J is TRBJ2-7, with unresolved D. The CDR3, as DNA: TGCAGTGCTAGGGGGTCCGAAGTGCAGTACTTC. Translated: CSARGSEVQYF.